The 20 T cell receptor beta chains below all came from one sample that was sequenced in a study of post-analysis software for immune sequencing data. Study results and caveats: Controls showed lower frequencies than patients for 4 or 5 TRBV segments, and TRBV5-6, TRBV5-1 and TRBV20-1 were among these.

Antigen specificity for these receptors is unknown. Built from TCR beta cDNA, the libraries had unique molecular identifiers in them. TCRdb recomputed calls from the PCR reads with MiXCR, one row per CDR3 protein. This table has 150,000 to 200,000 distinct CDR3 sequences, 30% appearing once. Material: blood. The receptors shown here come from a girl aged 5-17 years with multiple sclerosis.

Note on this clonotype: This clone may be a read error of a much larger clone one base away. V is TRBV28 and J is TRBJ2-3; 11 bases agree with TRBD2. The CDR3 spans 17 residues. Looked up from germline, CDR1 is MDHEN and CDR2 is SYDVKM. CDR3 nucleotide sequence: TGTGCCAGCAGTTCCTTAGCGGGAGGGACTAGCACAGATACGCGGTATTTT. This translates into CASSSLAGGTSTDTRYF.

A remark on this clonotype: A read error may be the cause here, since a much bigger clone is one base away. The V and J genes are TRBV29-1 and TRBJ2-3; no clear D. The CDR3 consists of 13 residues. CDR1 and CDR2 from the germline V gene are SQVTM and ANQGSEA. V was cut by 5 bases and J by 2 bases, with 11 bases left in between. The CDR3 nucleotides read TGCAGCGTTTGTCTGGGGTCCACAGATACGCAGTATTTT. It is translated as CSVCLGSTDTQYF.

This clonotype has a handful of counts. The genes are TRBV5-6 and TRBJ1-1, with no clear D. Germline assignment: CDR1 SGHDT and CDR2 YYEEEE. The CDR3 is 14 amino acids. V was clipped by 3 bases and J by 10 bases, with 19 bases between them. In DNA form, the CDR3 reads TGTGCCAGCAGCTATTGGAGGGAACAATCGGGAGCTTTCTTT. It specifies CASSYWREQSGAFF.

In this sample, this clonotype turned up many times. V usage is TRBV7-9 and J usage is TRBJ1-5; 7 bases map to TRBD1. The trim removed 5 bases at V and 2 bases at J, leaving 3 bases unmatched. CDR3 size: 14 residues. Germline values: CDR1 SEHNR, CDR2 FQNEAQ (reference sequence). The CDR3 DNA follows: TGTGCCAGCAGCCGGGACAGCGGCAATCAGCCCCAGCATTTT. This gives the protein CASSRDSGNQPQHF.

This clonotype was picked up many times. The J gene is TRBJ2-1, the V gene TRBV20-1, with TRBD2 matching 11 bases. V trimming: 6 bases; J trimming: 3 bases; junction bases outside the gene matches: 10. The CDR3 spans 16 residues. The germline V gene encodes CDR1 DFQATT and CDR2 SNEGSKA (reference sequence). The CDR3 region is CSAEKPGLADYNEQFF. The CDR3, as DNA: TGCAGTGCAGAAAAACCGGGACTAGCGGACTACAATGAGCAGTTCTTC.

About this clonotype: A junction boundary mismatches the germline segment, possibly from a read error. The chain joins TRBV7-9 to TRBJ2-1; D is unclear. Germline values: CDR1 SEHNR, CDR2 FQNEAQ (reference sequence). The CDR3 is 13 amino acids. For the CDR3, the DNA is TGTGCCAGCAACTTAAGCCTAGGCAATGAGCAGTTCTTC. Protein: CASNLSLGNEQFF.

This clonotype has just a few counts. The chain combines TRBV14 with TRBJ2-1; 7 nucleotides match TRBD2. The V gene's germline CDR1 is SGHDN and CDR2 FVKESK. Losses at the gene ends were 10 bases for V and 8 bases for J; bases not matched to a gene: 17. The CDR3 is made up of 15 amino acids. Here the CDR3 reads CATIPLREFVDEQFF. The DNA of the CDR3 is TGTGCCACCATTCCCCTGCGGGAGTTTGTAGATGAGCAGTTCTTC.

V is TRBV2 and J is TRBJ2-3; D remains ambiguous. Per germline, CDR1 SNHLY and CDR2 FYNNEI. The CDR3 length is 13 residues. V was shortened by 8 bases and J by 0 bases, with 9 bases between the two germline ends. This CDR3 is CASGVYSTDTQYF. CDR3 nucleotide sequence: TGTGCCAGCGGTGTATACAGCACAGATACGCAGTATTTT.

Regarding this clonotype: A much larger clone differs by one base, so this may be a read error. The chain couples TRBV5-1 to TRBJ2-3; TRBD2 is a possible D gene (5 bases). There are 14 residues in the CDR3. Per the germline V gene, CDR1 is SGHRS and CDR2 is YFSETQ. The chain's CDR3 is CASSLDSSTDMQYF. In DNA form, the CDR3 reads TGCGCCAGCAGCTTGGATTCTAGCACAGATATGCAGTATTTT.

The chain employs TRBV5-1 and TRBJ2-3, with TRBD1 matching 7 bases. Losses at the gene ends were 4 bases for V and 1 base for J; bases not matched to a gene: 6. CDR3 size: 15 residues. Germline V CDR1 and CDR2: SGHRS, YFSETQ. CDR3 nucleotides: TGCGCCAGCAGCGAGACAGGGCTGCGCACAGATACGCAGTATTTT. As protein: CASSETGLRTDTQYF.

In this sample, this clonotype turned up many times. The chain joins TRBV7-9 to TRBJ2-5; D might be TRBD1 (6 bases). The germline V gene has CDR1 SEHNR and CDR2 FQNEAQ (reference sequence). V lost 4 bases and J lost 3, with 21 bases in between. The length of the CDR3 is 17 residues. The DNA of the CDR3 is TGTGCCAGCAGCTCGTACGGAACCGACAGGCTCAAAGAGACCCAGTACTTC. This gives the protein CASSSYGTDRLKETQYF.

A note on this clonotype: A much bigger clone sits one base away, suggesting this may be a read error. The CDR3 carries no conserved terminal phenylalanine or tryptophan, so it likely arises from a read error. The CDR3 region is CASSWNRDLGRLYGYTC. CDR3 nucleotide sequence: TGTGCCAGCAGTTGGAACCGGGACCTCGGCAGGCTATATGGCTACACCTGC. This chain uses TRBV27 with TRBJ1-2; the D gene is possibly TRBD1 (5 bases). CDR1 is MNHEY, CDR2 SMNVEV, per germline (reference sequence). Trimming shortened V by 4 bases and J by 5 bases, and 23 bases separated the two germline ends. CDR3 length equals 17 residues.

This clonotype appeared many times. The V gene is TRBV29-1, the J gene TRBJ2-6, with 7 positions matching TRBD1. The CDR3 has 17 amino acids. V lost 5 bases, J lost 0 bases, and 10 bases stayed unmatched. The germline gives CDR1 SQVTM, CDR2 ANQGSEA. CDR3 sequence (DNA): TGCAGCGTTATCACAGGGGCCGAGAGCTCTGGGGCCAACGTCCTGACTTTC. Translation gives CSVITGAESSGANVLTF. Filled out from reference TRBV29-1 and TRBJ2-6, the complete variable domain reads SAVISQKPSRDICQRGTSLTIQCQVDSQVTMMFWYRQQPGQSLTLIATANQGSEATYESGFVIDKFPISRPNLTFSTLTVSNMSPEDSSIYLCSVITGAESSGANVLTFGAGSRLTVL.

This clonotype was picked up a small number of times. DNA of the CDR3: TGCGCCAGCAGCCAACTAACAGGGGCGACGGGTGAAAAACTGTTTTTT. Protein product: CASSQLTGATGEKLFF. J is TRBJ1-4 and V is TRBV5-1, with 7 bases that match TRBD1. Looked up from germline, CDR1 is SGHRS and CDR2 is YFSETQ. The CDR3 has 16 residues. The V and J ends lost 4 bases and 7 bases, in that order; junction bases with no gene match: 13.

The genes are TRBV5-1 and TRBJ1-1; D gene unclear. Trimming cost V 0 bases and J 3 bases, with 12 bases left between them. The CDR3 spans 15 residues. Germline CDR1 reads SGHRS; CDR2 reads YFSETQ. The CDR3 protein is CASSLGSMSYTEAFF. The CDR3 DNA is TGCGCCAGCAGCTTGGGTTCGATGTCGTACACTGAAGCTTTCTTT.

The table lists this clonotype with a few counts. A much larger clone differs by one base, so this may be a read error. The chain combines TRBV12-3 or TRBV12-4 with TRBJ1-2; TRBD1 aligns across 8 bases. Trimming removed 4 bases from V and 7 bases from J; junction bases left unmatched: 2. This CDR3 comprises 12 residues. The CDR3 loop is CASSSTGGGYTF. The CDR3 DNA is TGTGCCAGCAGTTCTACAGGGGGTGGCTACACCTTC.

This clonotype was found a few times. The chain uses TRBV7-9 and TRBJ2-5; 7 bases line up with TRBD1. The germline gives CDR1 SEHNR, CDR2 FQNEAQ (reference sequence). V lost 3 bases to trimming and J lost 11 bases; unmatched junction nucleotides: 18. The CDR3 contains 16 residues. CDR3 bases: TGTGCCAGCAGCTTCCCCGGACAGGCTGGCGAATCAGGACAGTACTTC. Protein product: CASSFPGQAGESGQYF.

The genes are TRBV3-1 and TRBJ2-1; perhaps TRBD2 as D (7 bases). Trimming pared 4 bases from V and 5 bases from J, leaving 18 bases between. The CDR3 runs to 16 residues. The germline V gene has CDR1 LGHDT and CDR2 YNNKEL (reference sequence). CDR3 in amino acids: CASSLLGERDNNEQFF. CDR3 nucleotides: TGTGCCAGCAGCCTCCTAGGCGAGCGGGACAACAATGAGCAGTTCTTC.

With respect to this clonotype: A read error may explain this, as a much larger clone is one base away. The CDR3, as DNA: TGTGCCAGCAGCATGGGGGCAGGTTTATATGGCTACACCTTC. Translating gives CASSMGAGLYGYTF. This chain links TRBV12-3 or TRBV12-4 with TRBJ1-2; D is perhaps TRBD1 (6 bases). The germline V and J ends were trimmed by 6 bases and 5 bases, with 16 bases remaining between them. The CDR3 spans 14 residues.

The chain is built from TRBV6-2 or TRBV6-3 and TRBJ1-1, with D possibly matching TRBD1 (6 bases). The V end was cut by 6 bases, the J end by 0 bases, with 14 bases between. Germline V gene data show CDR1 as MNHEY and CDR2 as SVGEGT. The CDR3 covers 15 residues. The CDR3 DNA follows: TGTGCCAGCAGACCCCACAGGGATTTGAACACTGAAGCTTTCTTT. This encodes CASRPHRDLNTEAFF.